The following is a TCR beta chain sequence with its context. Its antigen is not known. This entry comes from a study of T cell repertoires in cytomegalovirus infection. CDR3 length: 16 residues. Germline V CDR1 and CDR2: SGHVS, FNYEAQ. The trim removed 5 bases at V and 0 bases at J, leaving 7 bases unmatched. TCRdb redid the calling of the reads with MiXCR, one entry per CDR3 protein. The sample holds a few hundred thousand distinct CDR3 sequences, roughly 43% seen once. Sequencing was performed on cultured PBMCs, taken from culture after CMV antigen stimulation. The receptor was derived from a human donor in good health (CMV status not recorded). Some clones in this sample may be carry-over from other donors' samples. This chain joins TRBV7-6 and TRBJ1-3; 7 nucleotides align to TRBD1. This chain's CDR3 is CASSGGTEHSGNTIYF. The CDR3 DNA reads as TGTGCCAGCAGCGGGGGGACAGAGCACTCTGGAAACACCATATATTTT.